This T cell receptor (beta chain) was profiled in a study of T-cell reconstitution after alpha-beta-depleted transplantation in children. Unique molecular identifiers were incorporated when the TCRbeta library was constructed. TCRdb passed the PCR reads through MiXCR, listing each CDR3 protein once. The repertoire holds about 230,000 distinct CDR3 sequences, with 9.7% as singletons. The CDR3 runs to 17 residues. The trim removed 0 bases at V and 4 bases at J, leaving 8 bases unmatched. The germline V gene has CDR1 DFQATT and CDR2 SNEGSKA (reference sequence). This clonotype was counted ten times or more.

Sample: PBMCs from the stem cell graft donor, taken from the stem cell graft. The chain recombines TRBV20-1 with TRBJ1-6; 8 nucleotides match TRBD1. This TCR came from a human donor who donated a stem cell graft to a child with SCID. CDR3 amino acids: CSARDPGGAGYNSPLHF. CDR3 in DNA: TGCAGTGCTAGAGACCCAGGGGGCGCTGGTTATAATTCACCCCTCCACTTT.